This T cell receptor (beta chain) was found in a study of blood T cell repertoires in COVID-19. The CDR3 sequence is 14 residues long. The germline V and J ends were trimmed by 5 bases and 3 bases, with 13 bases remaining between them. Germline-derived CDR1 and CDR2 are SGHDN and FVKESK. Libraries were prepared by immunoSEQ multiplex PCR; TCRdb keeps only in-frame clonotypes and omits some of them. The sample lists 120,000 to 150,000 clones, around nine tenths seen once, with approximately 2.4% in the top ten. The origin of this receptor is a human donor in a cohort sampled during active COVID-19. The specimen was peripheral blood. The gene calls are TRBV14 and TRBJ1-1; D is ambiguous. The CDR3 region is CASSVRPGDTEAFF. In DNA, the CDR3 is TGTGCCAGCAGCGTACGGCCCGGGGACACTGAAGCTTTCTTT. Supplemented by reference TRBV14 and TRBJ1-1, the full variable domain reads EAGVTQFPSHSVIEKGQTVTLRCDPISGHDNLYWYRRVMGKEIKFLLHFVKESKQDESGMPNNRFLAERTGGTYSTLKVQPAELEDSGVYFCASSVRPGDTEAFFGQGTRLTVV.